Below are 26 T cell receptor beta chains sequenced from a single sample in a study of blood T cell repertoires in COVID-19 (dated by TCRdb to about 2020). Libraries came from the immunoSEQ multiplex PCR assay. TCRdb mirrors the immuneACCESS table, restricted to in-frame sequences. Some clones are absent from its copies; in checked studies, under half trace to an unresolved V gene, and the reason for the others is unknown. The sample contains about 190,000 clones, approximately 84% of them found a single time. The ten largest clonotypes hold around 5.5% of the sample. Sequenced: peripheral blood. These receptors were collected from a woman in her 70s with active or convalescent COVID-19.

CDR3 nucleotide sequence: TGTGCCAGCAGTTACGGGGGGGGAGACTATGGCTACACCTTC. Its translation is CASSYGGGDYGYTF. The J gene is TRBJ1-2, the V gene TRBV6-5, with TRBD1 as a possible D gene (5 bases). The CDR3 is 14 residues long. V was pared by 2 bases and J by 3 bases, with 10 bases between. Germline assignment: CDR1 MNHEY and CDR2 SVGAGI.

A remark on this clone: Other DNA variants within this sample encode the same CDR3. The chain has TRBV6-5 and TRBJ2-7; 9 bases line up with TRBD2. Trimming at V came to 6 bases and at J to 5 bases, leaving 5 bases not matched to a gene. Looked up from germline, CDR1 is MNHEY and CDR2 is SVGAGI. The CDR3 totals 13 residues. The CDR3 is CASSASGKDEQYF. CDR3 sequence (DNA): TGTGCCAGCAGCGCTAGCGGGAAGGACGAGCAGTACTTC.

This clone was recorded only once. The chain has TRBV19 and TRBJ2-7; TRBD1 aligns across 9 bases. Trimming cost V 3 bases and J 2 bases; bases outside gene matches: 5. This CDR3 region has 15 residues. Germline V gene lookup returns CDR1 LNHDA and CDR2 SQIVND (reference sequence). The CDR3 sequence: CASSIGTGHPYEQYF. In nucleotides, the CDR3 is TGTGCCAGTAGTATTGGGACAGGGCACCCCTACGAGCAGTACTTC.

This clone came up a few times. Here the CDR3 reads CASSSLQGYTGELFF. CDR3 nucleotide sequence: TGTGCCAGCAGTTCCCTACAGGGGTACACCGGGGAGCTGTTTTTT. The V and J genes are TRBV27 and TRBJ2-2; 7 bases are shared with TRBD1. Germline CDR1 and CDR2: MNHEY and SMNVEV (reference sequence). The ends lost 4 bases at V and 3 bases at J; junction bases unmatched: 5. The CDR3 extends over 15 amino acids.

This chain connects TRBV28 to TRBJ1-3; D not resolved. CDR1 is MDHEN and CDR2 is SYDVKM in the germline V gene. This CDR3 has 15 residues. The V end was cut by 6 bases, the J end by 0 bases, with 12 bases between. The CDR3 bases are TGTGCCAGCAGCCCTCCCGTATCCTCTGGAAACACCATATATTTT. It is translated as CASSPPVSSGNTIYF.

V and J are TRBV24-1 and TRBJ1-2; D remains unclear. There are 12 residues in the CDR3. The germline gives CDR1 KGHDR, CDR2 SFDVKD. The CDR3 loop reads CPPGLANYGYTF. DNA of the CDR3: TGTCCCCCCGGGTTAGCTAACTATGGCTACACCTTC.

This clone has a handful of counts. As DNA, the CDR3 is TGTGCCAGCAGTCCAGGAAGTGGCGGAAACACCATATATTTT. This translates into CASSPGSGGNTIYF. This chain joins TRBV3-1 (or the pseudogene TRBV3-2) and TRBJ1-3; D not resolved. With 6 bases removed from V and 4 bases from J, the gap between germline ends came to 13 bases. The germline V gene has CDR1 LGHDT and CDR2 YNNKEL (reference sequence). The CDR3 is made up of 14 amino acids.

V and J are TRBV6-6 and TRBJ1-5; 7 positions agree with TRBD1. Germline loops: CDR1 MNHNY, CDR2 SVGAGI (reference sequence). Trimming at V came to 5 bases and at J to 2 bases, leaving 9 bases not matched to a gene. The CDR3 is made up of 16 amino acids. Here the CDR3 reads CASSRNPGGGNQPQHF. The CDR3, as DNA: TGTGCCAGCAGTCGAAATCCAGGGGGAGGCAATCAGCCCCAGCATTTT.

The chain links TRBV28 to TRBJ1-6; D unclear. The ends were cut back, 10 bases at V and 0 bases at J, with 4 bases in the middle. CDR3 length equals 12 residues. Germline assignment: CDR1 MDHEN and CDR2 SYDVKM. The CDR3 DNA follows: TGTGCCACGTCCTCCTATAATTCACCCCTCCACTTT. Protein: CATSSYNSPLHF.

V and J are TRBV27 and TRBJ2-7; 9 bases are shared with TRBD2. From germline, CDR1 is MNHEY and CDR2 SMNVEV (reference sequence). The CDR3 runs to 18 residues. The V and J ends lost 2 bases and 4 bases, in that order; junction bases with no gene match: 15. CDR3 protein: CASSLKGSAGGTLYEQYF. CDR3 coding DNA: TGTGCCAGCAGTTTAAAGGGCAGCGCGGGAGGGACATTATACGAGCAGTACTTC.

V and J are TRBV28 and TRBJ1-1; the match to TRBD1 covers 8 bases. The CDR3 is made up of 14 amino acids. Trimming at V came to 6 bases and at J to 4 bases, leaving 7 bases not matched to a gene. CDR1 and CDR2 (germline): MDHEN, SYDVKM. CDR3 sequence reads: CASRATGAFTEAFF. CDR3 in DNA: TGTGCCAGCAGGGCGACAGGGGCCTTCACTGAAGCTTTCTTT.

This clone has just one count. CDR3 sequence (DNA): TGTGCCACCAGCAGTTCGACTAGTGGGGTGGAGACCCAGTACTTC. Encoded protein: CATSSSTSGVETQYF. The chain is built from TRBV15 and TRBJ2-5, with D possibly being TRBD2 (6 bases). V lost 3 bases, J lost 5 bases, and 16 bases lay in between. CDR1 LNHNV and CDR2 YYDKDF come from the germline V gene (reference sequence). The length of the CDR3 is 15 residues.

The J gene is TRBJ2-5, the V gene TRBV19; 11 bases map to TRBD2. The CDR3 consists of 15 residues. J gave up 3 bases and V 5 bases, and 5 bases lay outside the gene matches. Germline V gene sequence: CDR1 LNHDA, CDR2 SQIVND (reference sequence). For the CDR3, the DNA is TGTGCCAGTAGTTTAGCGGGAGGGCCGGAAGAGACCCAGTACTTC. Translating gives CASSLAGGPEETQYF.

This chain joins TRBV7-8 and TRBJ2-7, with TRBD2 identical over 10 bases. This CDR3 is 15 amino acids long. From germline, CDR1 is SGHVS and CDR2 FQNEAQ. The V segment lost 3 bases and the J segment 2 bases; nucleotides outside the gene matches: 4. This CDR3 reads CASSFGLAGAYEQYF. CDR3 nucleotides: TGTGCCAGCAGCTTTGGGCTAGCGGGAGCCTACGAGCAGTACTTC.

The gene calls are TRBV2 and TRBJ2-2, with 10 bases lining up with TRBD2. The CDR3 is 16 residues long. V was pared by 6 bases and J by 4 bases, with 8 bases of the junction left unmatched. Germline CDR1 reads SNHLY; CDR2 reads FYNNEI. CDR3 sequence (DNA): TGTGCCAGCAGCAGCCTAGCGGGAGTGGGCACCGGGGAGCTGTTTTTT. It translates to CASSSLAGVGTGELFF. The whole variable domain, remainder taken from reference TRBV2 and TRBJ2-2, is EPEVTQTPSHQVTQMGQEVILRCVPISNHLYFYWYRQILGQKVEFLVSFYNNEISEKSEIFDDQFSVERPDGSNFTLKIRSTKLEDSAMYFCASSSLAGVGTGELFFGEGSRLTVL.

The V gene is TRBV5-4, the J gene TRBJ1-2; 8 bases agree with TRBD1. The CDR3 is 16 amino acids. Germline V gene lookup returns CDR1 SGHNT and CDR2 YYREEE (reference sequence). Trimming at V came to 1 base and at J to 4 bases, leaving 9 bases not matched to a gene. CDR3 DNA sequence: TGTGCCAGCAGCTTGTTTTCCCGGGACAGGTTCTATGGCTACACCTTC. Its protein product is CASSLFSRDRFYGYTF.

The V gene is TRBV5-1, the J gene TRBJ2-7, with TRBD2 matching over 14 bases. Trimming removed 3 bases from V and 1 base from J; junction bases left unmatched: 6. The CDR3 has 17 residues. Per the germline V gene, CDR1 is SGHRS and CDR2 is YFSETQ. This CDR3 is CASSYGTSGGYSYEQYF. The CDR3 DNA reads TGCGCCAGCAGCTACGGGACTAGCGGGGGATATTCCTACGAGCAGTACTTC.

The CDR3 DNA reads as TGTGCCAGCAGCTTAGATCCAGGGGCCCAGCCCCAGCATTTT. It yields the protein CASSLDPGAQPQHF. This chain uses TRBV11-2 with TRBJ1-5, with a weak D call TRBD1 (6 bases). CDR3 size: 14 residues. The germline CDR1 and CDR2 sequences are SGHAT and FQNNGV. Trimming shortened V by 0 bases and J by 7 bases, and 10 bases separated the two germline ends.

The chain combines TRBV3-1 (or the pseudogene TRBV3-2) with TRBJ1-2; 8 bases match TRBD1. This CDR3 is built from 15 residues. Germline-derived CDR1 and CDR2 are LGHDT and YNNKEL (reference sequence). V shed 5 bases, J shed 2 bases, and the junction held 7 bases outside the gene matches. The CDR3 DNA follows: TGTGCCAGCAGCGATGGGACAGGCAACAACTATGGCTACACCTTC. Translating it yields CASSDGTGNNYGYTF.

The chain carries TRBV7-9 and TRBJ2-6, with D possibly TRBD1 on 6 matching bases. The CDR3 has 18 amino acids. V was cut by 3 bases and J by 0 bases, with 15 bases left in between. Per germline, CDR1 SEHNR and CDR2 FQNEAQ (reference sequence). CDR3 nucleotide sequence: TGTGCCAGCAGCTTTCGACAGGACCTATTCTCTGGGGCCAACGTCCTGACTTTC. Translation: CASSFRQDLFSGANVLTF.

The J gene is TRBJ2-2, the V gene TRBV28; 7 bases are shared with TRBD2. This CDR3 spans 17 amino acids. Germline CDR1 and CDR2: MDHEN and SYDVKM. Trimming took 6 bases from V and 3 from J; bases not matched to a gene: 13. The CDR3 sequence: CASSPPPGGRDTGELFF. Here the CDR3 DNA reads TGTGCCAGCAGCCCCCCGCCGGGAGGCAGAGACACCGGGGAGCTGTTTTTT. The whole variable domain, remainder taken from reference TRBV28 and TRBJ2-2, is DVKVTQSSRYLVKRTGEKVFLECVQDMDHENMFWYRQDPGLGLRLIYFSYDVKMKEKGDIPEGYSVSREKKERFSLILESASTNQTSMYLCASSPPPGGRDTGELFFGEGSRLTVL.

This chain uses TRBV28 with TRBJ2-2; unclear D gene. Germline V gene lookup returns CDR1 MDHEN and CDR2 SYDVKM. V lost 1 base to trimming and J lost 2 bases, with 17 bases between them. This CDR3 comprises 18 residues. This CDR3 reads CASSLYGYSSSNTGELFF. The DNA of the CDR3 is TGTGCCAGCAGTTTATACGGTTACTCCTCGTCCAACACCGGGGAGCTGTTTTTT.

The genes are TRBV28 and TRBJ2-6; 7 nucleotides line up with TRBD2. The length of the CDR3 is 19 residues. Trimming cost V 7 bases and J 1 base; bases outside gene matches: 16. The germline V gene has CDR1 MDHEN and CDR2 SYDVKM. CDR3 sequence reads: CASTPIGREKWSGANVLTF. DNA of the CDR3: TGTGCCAGCACCCCGATTGGGAGGGAGAAATGGTCTGGGGCCAACGTCCTGACTTTC.

This clone was seen a single time. The chain links TRBV5-1 to TRBJ2-3; maybe TRBD2 (5 bases). CDR1 SGHRS and CDR2 YFSETQ come from the germline V gene. This CDR3 comprises 15 residues. Trimming removed 4 bases at V and 2 bases at J, with 14 bases between. CDR3 protein: CASSMAMGDTDTQYF. Here the CDR3 DNA reads TGCGCCAGCAGCATGGCTATGGGAGACACAGATACGCAGTATTTT. Variable domain in full (rest from reference TRBV5-1 and TRBJ2-3): KAGVTQTPRYLIKTRGQQVTLSCSPISGHRSVSWYQQTPGQGLQFLFEYFSETQRNKGNFPGRFSGRQFSNSRSEMNVSTLELGDSALYLCASSMAMGDTDTQYFGPGTRLTVL.

The rearrangement links TRBV14 to TRBJ2-3, with D possibly matching TRBD2 (6 bases). CDR3 size: 15 residues. V lost 1 base to trimming and J lost 2 bases, with 10 bases between them. Germline V lookup: CDR1 SGHDN, CDR2 FVKESK. CDR3 residues: CASSQASAITDTQYF. The CDR3 DNA sequence: TGTGCCAGCAGCCAAGCTAGCGCTATCACAGATACGCAGTATTTT.

The V call is TRBV11-2, the J call TRBJ2-1; 13 bases line up with TRBD2. The CDR3 length is 16 residues. After removal of 2 bases from V and 5 bases from J, the junction contained 3 bases not matched to a gene. Germline assignment: CDR1 SGHAT and CDR2 FQNNGV. The CDR3 bases are TGTGCCAGCAGCTTATACGGACTAGCGGGGGACAATGAGCAGTTCTTC. Translated: CASSLYGLAGDNEQFF.